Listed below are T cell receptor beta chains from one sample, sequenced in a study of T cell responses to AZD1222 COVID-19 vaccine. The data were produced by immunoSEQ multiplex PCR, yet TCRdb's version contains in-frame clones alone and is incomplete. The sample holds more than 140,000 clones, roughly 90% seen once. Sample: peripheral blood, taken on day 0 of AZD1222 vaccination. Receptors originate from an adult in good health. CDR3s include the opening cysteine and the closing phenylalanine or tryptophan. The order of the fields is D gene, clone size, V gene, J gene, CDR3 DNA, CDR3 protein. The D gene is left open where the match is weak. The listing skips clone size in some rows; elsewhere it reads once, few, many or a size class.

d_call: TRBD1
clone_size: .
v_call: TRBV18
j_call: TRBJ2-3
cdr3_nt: TGTGCCAGCTCACCCGGACAGGGAAGCACAGATACGCAGTATTTT
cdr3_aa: CASSPGQGSTDTQYF

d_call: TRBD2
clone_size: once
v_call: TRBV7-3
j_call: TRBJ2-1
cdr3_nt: TGTGCCAGCAGCGCAGGGCGGTCTAGCGGGAGTCAATCCTACAATGAGCAGTTCTTC
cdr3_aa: CASSAGRSSGSQSYNEQFF

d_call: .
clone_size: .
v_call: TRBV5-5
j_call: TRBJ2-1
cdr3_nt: TGTGCCAGCAGTCCCGAGGGGGTGGCCAGGGAGCAGTTCTTC
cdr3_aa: CASSPEGVAREQFF

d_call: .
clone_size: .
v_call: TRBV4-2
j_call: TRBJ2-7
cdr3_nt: TGTGCCAGCAGCCAAGATGATCACGAGCAGTACTTC
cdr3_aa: CASSQDDHEQYF

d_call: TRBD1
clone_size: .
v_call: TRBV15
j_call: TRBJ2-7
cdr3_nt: TGTGCCACCAGCATCAGGACAGGGGATGACGAGCAGTACTTC
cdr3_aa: CATSIRTGDDEQYF

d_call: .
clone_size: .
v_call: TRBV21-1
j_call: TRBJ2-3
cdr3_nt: TGTGCCAGCAGCAAGCCCCGGACAGCCCCTCACCCAGATACGCAGTATTTT
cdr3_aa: CASSKPRTAPHPDTQYF

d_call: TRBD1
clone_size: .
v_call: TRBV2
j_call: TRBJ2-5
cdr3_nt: TGTGCCAGCAGTGAGGAACAGGGGTTAACAGAGACCCAGTACTTC
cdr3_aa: CASSEEQGLTETQYF

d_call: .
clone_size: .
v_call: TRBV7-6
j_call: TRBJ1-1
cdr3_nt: TGTGCCAGCAGGTCCTTTTATAGGTCAGCGACGAACACTGAAGCTTTCTTT
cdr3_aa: CASRSFYRSATNTEAFF

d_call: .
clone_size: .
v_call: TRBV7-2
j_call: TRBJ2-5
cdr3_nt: TGTGCCAGCAGCCAGGGGACGTGGGAGACCCAGTACTTC
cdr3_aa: CASSQGTWETQYF

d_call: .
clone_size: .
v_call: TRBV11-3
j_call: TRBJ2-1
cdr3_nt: TGTGCCAGCAGCTTAGTACCGGACGGGGGGCTAGGCTACAATGAGCAGTTCTTC
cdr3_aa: CASSLVPDGGLGYNEQFF

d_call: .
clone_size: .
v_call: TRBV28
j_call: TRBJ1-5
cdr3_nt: TGTGCCAGCAGTTTAGAGGGCGGACTCAATCAGCCCCAGCATTTT
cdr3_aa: CASSLEGGLNQPQHF

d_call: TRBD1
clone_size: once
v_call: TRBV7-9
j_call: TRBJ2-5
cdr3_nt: TGTGCCAGCAGCCCGGGGACAGGGCGTAAAGGAGAGACCCAGTACTTC
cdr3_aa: CASSPGTGRKGETQYF

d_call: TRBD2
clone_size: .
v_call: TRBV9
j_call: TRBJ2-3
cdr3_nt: TGTGCCAGCAGCGGGACAGCGGGAGGGCCATCGACAGATACGCAGTATTTT
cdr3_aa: CASSGTAGGPSTDTQYF

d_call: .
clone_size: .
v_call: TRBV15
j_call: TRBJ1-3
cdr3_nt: TGTGCCACCACCCTGGGGCTAGGCTCTGGAAACACCATATATTTT
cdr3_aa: CATTLGLGSGNTIYF

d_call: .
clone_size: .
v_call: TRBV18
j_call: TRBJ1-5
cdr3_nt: TGTGCCAGCTCAGACGGGACGCTTTTAAATCAGCCCCAGCATTTT
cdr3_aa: CASSDGTLLNQPQHF

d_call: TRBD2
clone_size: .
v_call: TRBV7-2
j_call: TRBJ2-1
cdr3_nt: TGTGCCAGCAGCCCCTGGGCGGCTAGCGGGGGGGTTGAGCAGTTCTTC
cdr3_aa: CASSPWAASGGVEQFF

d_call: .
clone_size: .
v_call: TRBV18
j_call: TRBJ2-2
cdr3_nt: TGTGCCAGCTCACCGGAACTACAGGGAACCGGGGAGCTGTTTTTT
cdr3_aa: CASSPELQGTGELFF